Sequencing of this T cell receptor (beta chain) was carried out in a study of blood T cell repertoires in COVID-19. Study overall: Samples taken during acute and convalescent COVID-19 were collected in the United States, Italy and Spain. From T cells, B-cell-depleted T cells, or PBMCs came the material, which was cDNA or gDNA.

CDR3 length equals 15 residues. Germline V CDR1 and CDR2: ENHRY, SYGVKD. Trimming removed 10 bases from V and 0 bases from J; junction bases left unmatched: 9. Generated by immunoSEQ multiplex PCR, the TCRdb table keeps only in-frame clones and is missing some. The sample carries tens of thousands of clones, just over 85% recorded once. The V call is TRBV10-3, the J call TRBJ1-5, with 7 bases fitting TRBD1. Specimen: peripheral blood. This receptor was identified in a man between 65 and 79 years old with active or convalescent COVID-19. CDR3 DNA sequence: TGTGCCACCAAGTTAACAGGGGATAGCAATCAGCCCCAGCATTTT. This encodes CATKLTGDSNQPQHF.